The T cell receptor (beta chain) under discussion was sequenced for a study of OX40 agonist ivuxolimab in advanced cancers. Turning to the study itself: Eligibility admitted prior anti-PD-1, anti-PD-L1 or anti-CTLA-4 therapy; approximately 40% had some. The study's findings and limits: Expanded clones belonging to CD8+ T cells outnumbered, on average, those of CD4+. Doses of 0.1 to 3.0 mg/kg were accompanied by clonal expansion of CD4+ and CD8+ blood T cells by week 6.

With respect to this clone: Its antigen is as yet unknown.

Samples were taken at baseline and on day 1 of cycles 4 and 7. V dropped 10 bases and J dropped 3; count of bases not matched to a gene: 12. Per the germline V gene, CDR1 is MNHNS and CDR2 is SASEGT. This CDR3 spans 15 amino acids. Using immunoSEQ multiplex PCR, the repertoire was profiled, and TCRdb retains in-frame clones only, with some absent. This table holds tens of thousands of clones, 70% to 90% found once. This chain connects TRBV6-1 to TRBJ2-7; TRBD2 agrees at 10 bases. Sequencing used CD4+ or CD8+ T cells sorted from blood, obtained in a trial of the OX40 agonist ivuxolimab. The clonotype originates from an adult with an advanced solid tumor such as melanoma, head and neck, liver or kidney cancer. Written as DNA, the CDR3 is TGTGCCATCACCACCGGGACTAGCGTTTACTACGAGCAGTACTTC. This codes for CAITTGTSVYYEQYF.